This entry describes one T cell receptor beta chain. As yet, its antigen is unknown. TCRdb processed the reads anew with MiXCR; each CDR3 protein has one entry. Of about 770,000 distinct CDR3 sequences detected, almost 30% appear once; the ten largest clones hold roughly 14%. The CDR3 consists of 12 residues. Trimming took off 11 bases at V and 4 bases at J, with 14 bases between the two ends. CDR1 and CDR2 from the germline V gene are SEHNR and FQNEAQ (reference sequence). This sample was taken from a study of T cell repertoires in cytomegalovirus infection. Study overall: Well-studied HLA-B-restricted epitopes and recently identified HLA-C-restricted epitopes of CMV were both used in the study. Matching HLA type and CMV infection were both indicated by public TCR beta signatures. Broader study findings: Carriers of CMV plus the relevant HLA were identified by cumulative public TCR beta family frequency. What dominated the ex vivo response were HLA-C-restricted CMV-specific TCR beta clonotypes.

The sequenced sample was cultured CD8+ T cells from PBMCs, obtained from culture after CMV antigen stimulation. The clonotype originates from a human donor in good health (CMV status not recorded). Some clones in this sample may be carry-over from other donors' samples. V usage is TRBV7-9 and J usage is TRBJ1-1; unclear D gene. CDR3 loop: CAAANAGTEAFF. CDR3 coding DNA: TGTGCCGCGGCGAATGCGGGCACTGAAGCTTTCTTT.